Presented here are 3 T cell receptor beta chains from one specimen sequenced in a study of blood T cell repertoires in COVID-19 (dated by TCRdb to about 2020). Library preparation used the immunoSEQ multiplex PCR assay. Drawn from immuneACCESS, this table holds only the in-frame rearrangements with V and J called that TCRdb kept. Clones are partly lost; checked studies trace under half to an unresolved V gene and leave the rest unexplained. Across this sample there are around 86,000 clones, with 75% to 85% seen only once. The ten most abundant clones make up 25% to 30% of the sample. Sequenced: peripheral blood. All receptors come from an elderly woman with acute or convalescent COVID-19.

For the CDR3, the DNA is TGTGCCAGCAGCCAAGGGTACAGGGGGAATAACTATGGCTACACCTTC. It yields the protein CASSQGYRGNNYGYTF. The chain combines TRBV3-1 (or the pseudogene TRBV3-2) with TRBJ1-2, with 8 bases identical to TRBD1. V trimming: 1 base; J trimming: 1 base; junction bases outside the gene matches: 5. The CDR3 spans 16 residues. CDR1 is LGHDT, CDR2 YNNKEL, per germline (reference sequence).

The chain is built from TRBV10-3 and TRBJ2-7; 7 bases fit TRBD1. The CDR3 sequence is 15 residues long. With 6 bases clipped from V and 2 bases from J, the junction kept 10 bases outside the gene matches. Per germline, CDR1 ENHRY and CDR2 SYGVKD. This chain's CDR3 is CAIRGATGPAYEQYF. The CDR3 coding sequence is TGTGCCATCAGGGGGGCGACAGGGCCGGCCTACGAGCAGTACTTC.

Here the CDR3 reads CASSGGQYSNQPQHF. The CDR3 coding sequence is TGTGCCAGTAGTGGGGGACAGTATAGCAATCAGCCCCAGCATTTT. This sequence joins TRBV19 and TRBJ1-5; 7 nucleotides align to TRBD1. The CDR3 is 15 amino acids. Germline lookup yields CDR1 LNHDA and CDR2 SQIVND (reference sequence). J lost 0 bases, V lost 5 bases, and 4 bases had no gene match.